Shown below are 10 T cell receptor beta chains from a single sample sequenced in a study of T-cell memory formation after mild COVID-19 (dated by TCRdb to the early 2020s). The library was produced with 5' RACE. Sequenced on an Illumina NovaSeq 6000. TCRdb reran the public reads through fastp at Q25 and MiXCR, keeping productive beta chains. CDR3 protein duplicates are merged, each entry listing the most common genes and DNA. The sample table holds over 250,000 distinct CDR3 sequences, of which about 16% were seen once. The ten most abundant clones make up 22% of the sample. Input material: PBMCs or a T cell subset sorted from them (not recorded which). The receptors here all came from a man aged 18-30 years who had mild COVID-19 (a few samples of this study predate the infection). The sample titles of this study are shuffled in the database, so cell type and time point are left out; the donor was told from shared clones.

In this sample, this clonotype turned up a few times. V gene TRBV15 combines with J gene TRBJ2-1; the D is unclear. Germline V gene lookup returns CDR1 LNHNV and CDR2 YYDKDF (reference sequence). CDR3 length equals 12 residues. V lost 4 bases and J 7 bases, leaving 8 bases between the germline ends. The CDR3 spells CATSTRVNEQFF. CDR3 coding DNA: TGTGCCACCAGCACCCGGGTAAATGAGCAGTTCTTC.

This clonotype was found many times. The rearrangement links TRBV18 to TRBJ1-6; D ambiguous. CDR1 and CDR2 (germline): KGHSH, LQKENI. This CDR3 region has 15 residues. Trimming took off 3 bases at V and 0 bases at J, with 6 bases between the two ends. The CDR3 bases are TGTGCCAGCTCACCGAAGAGCTCCTATAATTCACCCCTCCACTTT. It encodes CASSPKSSYNSPLHF.

This clonotype appeared many times. The rearrangement uses TRBV20-1 and TRBJ2-1, with D perhaps TRBD2 (6 bases). Germline assignment: CDR1 DFQATT and CDR2 SNEGSKA (reference sequence). The CDR3 is 14 amino acids. V shed 2 bases and J shed 8 bases, with 16 bases lying between them. The CDR3 protein is CSARTGLRGYEQFF. The CDR3, as DNA: TGCAGTGCTAGAACCGGGCTCCGGGGGTATGAGCAGTTCTTC.

This clonotype was seen a few times. V usage is TRBV9 and J usage is TRBJ2-3, with D perhaps being TRBD1 or TRBD2 (5 bases each). This CDR3 has 15 amino acids. CDR1 and CDR2 (germline): SGDLS, YYNGEE. V was pared by 4 bases and J by 2 bases, with 14 bases between. For the CDR3, the DNA is TGTGCCAGCAGCTCCGGGACCGGGGTCACAGATACGCAGTATTTT. It encodes CASSSGTGVTDTQYF.

The rearrangement joins TRBV4-2 to TRBJ2-4; 7 bases agree with TRBD2. The length of the CDR3 is 15 residues. Germline CDR1 reads LGHNA; CDR2 reads YNFKEQ. J was trimmed by 9 bases and V by 1 base; bases with no gene match: 9. CDR3 amino acids: CASSQGGGLPFIQYF. CDR3 sequence (DNA): TGTGCCAGCAGCCAAGGGGGAGGGCTCCCCTTCATTCAGTACTTC.

This chain links TRBV18 with TRBJ1-2; D gene ambiguous. The CDR3 contains 15 residues. The V end lost 1 base, the J end lost 0 bases, and 9 bases lay between the germline ends. Looked up from germline, CDR1 is KGHSH and CDR2 is LQKENI. In DNA, the CDR3 is TGTGCCAGCTCACCACGGACCGGTTCTAACTATGGCTACACCTTC. Encoded protein: CASSPRTGSNYGYTF.

This clonotype was seen many times. The chain carries TRBV7-2 and TRBJ2-5; D may be TRBD1 or TRBD2 (6 bases each). In germline, CDR1 is SGHTA, CDR2 FQGNSA. There are 13 residues in the CDR3. Deletions cut 6 bases from V and 1 base from J, with 9 bases between. CDR3 nucleotide sequence: TGTGCCAGCAGTAGGGGGGTCCAAGAGACCCAGTACTTC. The encoded protein is CASSRGVQETQYF.

This clonotype was recorded once. The chain combines TRBV7-2 with TRBJ1-1; 7 bases agree with TRBD1. The length of the CDR3 is 13 residues. Germline CDR1 SGHTA, CDR2 FQGNSA. The ends lost 2 bases at V and 7 bases at J; junction bases unmatched: 4. The CDR3 loop reads CASSLKGAVEAFF. The CDR3 coding sequence is TGTGCCAGCAGCTTAAAGGGGGCCGTTGAAGCTTTCTTT.

The V call is TRBV29-1, the J call TRBJ2-5; D is unclear. The germline gives CDR1 SQVTM, CDR2 ANQGSEA. The CDR3 is made up of 13 amino acids. Trimming stripped 6 bases from V and 1 base from J, with 12 bases between. CDR3 sequence: CSVALALQETQYF. The CDR3 nucleotides are TGCAGCGTCGCTTTGGCTCTCCAAGAGACCCAGTACTTC.

This clonotype was counted at least ten times. The chain joins TRBV12-3 or TRBV12-4 to TRBJ2-3; D call uncertain. Trimming shortened V by 2 bases and J by 4 bases, and 7 bases separated the two germline ends. The CDR3 covers 13 residues. The CDR3 loop reads CASSLPYSDTQYF. The CDR3 bases are TGTGCCAGCAGTTTACCCTACTCAGATACGCAGTATTTT.